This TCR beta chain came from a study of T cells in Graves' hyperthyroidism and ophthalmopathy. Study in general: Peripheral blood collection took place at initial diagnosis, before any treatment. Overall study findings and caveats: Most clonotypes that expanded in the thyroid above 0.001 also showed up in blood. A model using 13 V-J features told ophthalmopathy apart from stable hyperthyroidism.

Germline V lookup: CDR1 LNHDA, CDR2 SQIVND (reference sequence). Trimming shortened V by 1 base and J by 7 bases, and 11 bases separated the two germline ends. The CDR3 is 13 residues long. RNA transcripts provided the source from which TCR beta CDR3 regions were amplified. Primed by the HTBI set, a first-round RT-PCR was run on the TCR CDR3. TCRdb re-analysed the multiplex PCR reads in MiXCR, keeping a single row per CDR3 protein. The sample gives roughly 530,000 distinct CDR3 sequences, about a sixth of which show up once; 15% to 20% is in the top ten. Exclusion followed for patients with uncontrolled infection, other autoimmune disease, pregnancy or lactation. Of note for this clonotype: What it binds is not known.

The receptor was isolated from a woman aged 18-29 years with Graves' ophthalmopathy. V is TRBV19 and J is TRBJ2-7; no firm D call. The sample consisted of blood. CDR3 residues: CASSIATVQEQYF. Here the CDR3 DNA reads TGTGCCAGTAGTATAGCAACAGTTCAGGAGCAGTACTTC.